Following are 14 T cell receptor beta chains from one sample sequenced in a study of T cell repertoires in cytomegalovirus infection. These receptors have no known antigen. TCRdb itself ran the reads through MiXCR, one entry per CDR3 protein. The repertoire consists of approximately 220,000 distinct CDR3 sequences, with around two fifths occurring once and the leading ten covering more than 50%. The source material was CD8+ T cells from cultured PBMCs, sampled from culture after CMV antigen stimulation. These receptors all stem from a human donor in good health (CMV status not recorded). Some clones in this sample may be carry-over from other donors' samples.

J is TRBJ2-3 and V is TRBV11-2; TRBD2 might be the D (6 bases). V lost 8 bases to trimming and J lost 5 bases, with 8 bases between them. Germline V CDR1 and CDR2: SGHAT, FQNNGV. The CDR3 loop spans 11 amino acids. CDR3 amino acids: CASLGGDTQYF. The CDR3 nucleotides read TGTGCCAGCCTGGGAGGAGATACGCAGTATTTT. Full variable domain (missing parts from reference TRBV11-2 and TRBJ2-3): EAGVAQSPRYKIIEKRQSVAFWCNPISGHATLYWYQQILGQGPKLLIQFQNNGVVDDSQLPKDRFSAERLKGVDSTLKIQPAKLEDSAVYLCASLGGDTQYFGPGTRLTVL.

This clonotype was detected only a few times. The chain links TRBV27 to TRBJ2-3, with D perhaps matching TRBD1 or TRBD2 (6 bases each). Germline-derived CDR1 and CDR2 are MNHEY and SMNVEV (reference sequence). This CDR3 has 15 amino acids. V was pared by 4 bases and J by 4 bases, with 15 bases between. The CDR3 coding sequence is TGTGCCAGCAGTTCACGGGGAAGGGGGGCAGATACGCAGTATTTT. It translates to CASSSRGRGADTQYF.

The genes are TRBV19 and TRBJ2-2; no clear D. Looked up from germline, CDR1 is LNHDA and CDR2 is SQIVND (reference sequence). This CDR3 spans 14 amino acids. V dropped 7 bases and J dropped 0 bases, with 9 bases sitting between them. Here the CDR3 DNA reads TGTGCCAGTACTCGTTTCGCGAACACCGGGGAGCTGTTTTTT. Translation gives CASTRFANTGELFF.

In regard to this clonotype: At one end the junction does not follow the germline gene, possibly because of a read error. The CDR3 DNA reads TGCAGCGTTACAGGGTCCAATGGGTACACCTTC. It encodes CSVTGSNGYTF. The gene calls are TRBV29-1 and TRBJ1-2, with D perhaps matching TRBD1 (6 bases). Germline V gene data show CDR1 as SQVTM and CDR2 as ANQGSEA. This CDR3 has 11 residues.

This clonotype was counted once. The chain is built from TRBV6-6 and TRBJ2-1; D gene uncertain. CDR1 and CDR2 (germline): MNHNY, SVGAGI (reference sequence). The length of the CDR3 is 10 residues. The V gene lost 2 bases and the J gene lost 10 bases, with 3 bases spanning the gap. The CDR3 here is CASSYQEQFF. The CDR3 DNA is TGTGCCAGCAGTTACCAAGAGCAGTTCTTC.

As concerns this clonotype: One junction end does not reproduce the germline sequence, and a read error may be involved. The CDR3 protein is CASNLGGQGPGELFF. The CDR3 DNA reads TGTGCCAGCAACTTAGGTGGACAGGGCCCCGGGGAGCTGTTTTTT. V gene TRBV11-3 combines with J gene TRBJ2-2, with 8 bases fitting TRBD1. The length of the CDR3 is 15 residues. CDR1 and CDR2 (germline): SGHNT, YENEEA.

This clonotype was observed a few times. The chain carries TRBV19 and TRBJ2-2, with 10 nucleotides matching TRBD1. The CDR3 is 16 amino acids. Germline loops: CDR1 LNHDA, CDR2 SQIVND (reference sequence). Trimming cost V 5 bases and J 1 base; bases outside gene matches: 4. In DNA, the CDR3 is TGTGCCAGTAGTTTAGGGGACAGGGGGAACACCGGGGAGCTGTTTTTT. Protein: CASSLGDRGNTGELFF.

The table lists this clonotype with a count of one. The CDR3 nucleotides are TGCAGTGCTGCTGCAGGGCCCCCTAATCAGCCCCAGCATTTT. Its translation is CSAAAGPPNQPQHF. The rearrangement joins TRBV20-1 to TRBJ1-5, with a tentative D call TRBD1 (5 bases). The germline CDR1 and CDR2 sequences are DFQATT and SNEGSKA (reference sequence). V was trimmed by 5 bases and J by 4 bases, leaving 15 bases between them. There are 14 residues in the CDR3.

This rearrangement joins TRBV28 to TRBJ2-1; 8 bases line up with TRBD2. V was clipped by 6 bases and J by 8 bases; unmatched bases: 9. Per the germline V gene, CDR1 is MDHEN and CDR2 is SYDVKM. The CDR3 loop spans 14 amino acids. The CDR3 bases are TGTGCCAGCAGGGCTAGCGGGTCTAGCTATGAGCAGTTCTTC. Amino acid sequence: CASRASGSSYEQFF.

This rearrangement joins TRBV15 to TRBJ2-5, with 7 positions matching TRBD1. This CDR3 has 15 amino acids. Germline CDR1 is LNHNV and CDR2 is YYDKDF (reference sequence). The junction had 8 bases not matched to a gene; V was cut back by 5 bases and J by 2 bases. CDR3 sequence: CATSFPRDRQETQYF. The CDR3 bases are TGTGCCACCAGCTTTCCCCGGGACAGACAAGAGACCCAGTACTTC.

This clonotype was observed many times. The rearrangement links TRBV7-3 to TRBJ2-1; D remains ambiguous. The CDR3 is made up of 15 amino acids. Germline CDR1 and CDR2: SGHTA and FQGTGA. V lost 5 bases, J lost 0 bases, and 11 bases lay in between. For the CDR3, the DNA is TGTGCCAGCAGCCCGGGCGGTAGCTCCTACAATGAGCAGTTCTTC. It encodes CASSPGGSSYNEQFF.

The CDR3 region is CASSSPIGTGYNEQFF. The CDR3 nucleotides are TGTGCCAGCAGTTCCCCTATAGGGACAGGTTACAATGAGCAGTTCTTC. This chain links TRBV28 with TRBJ2-1, with 8 nucleotides matching TRBD1. Germline V gives CDR1 MDHEN, CDR2 SYDVKM. The CDR3 is 16 residues long. Trimming cost V 4 bases and J 4 bases; bases outside gene matches: 9.

This clonotype was picked up a small number of times. The J gene is TRBJ2-1, the V gene TRBV28, with unresolved D. V lost 7 bases to trimming and J lost 9 bases, with 13 bases between them. The CDR3 loop spans 12 amino acids. Looked up from germline, CDR1 is MDHEN and CDR2 is SYDVKM. The DNA for the CDR3 is TGTGCCAGCACTCCCTGGGGTTCTGAGCAGTTCTTC. Translated, it gives CASTPWGSEQFF.

This clonotype was detected many times. The CDR3 sequence is CASSLERGSYEQYF. As DNA, the CDR3 is TGTGCCAGCAGCTTAGAAAGGGGCTCCTACGAGCAGTACTTC. The gene calls are TRBV13 and TRBJ2-7; D is perhaps TRBD1 (5 bases). CDR1 PRHDT and CDR2 FYEKMQ come from the germline V gene (reference sequence). The ends were cut back, 1 base at V and 0 bases at J, with 7 bases in the middle. This CDR3 is built from 14 residues.